This T cell receptor beta chain was sequenced in a study of blood T cell repertoires in COVID-19. Study context: The United States, Italy and Spain supplied acute and convalescent COVID-19 samples. T cells, B-cell-depleted T cells, or PBMCs provided the cDNA or gDNA that served as material.

V shed 0 bases and J shed 5 bases, with 7 bases lying between them. The germline V gene has CDR1 SEHNR and CDR2 FQNEAQ (reference sequence). CDR3 size: 13 residues. In the original workflow: For nucleated cells, counts were estimated from reference gene primer amplification. TCRdb's copy holds only in-frame clones and misses some; the assay was immunoSEQ multiplex PCR. From that table come the V and J calls and clone size; the DNA was used to work out D and trimming. The repertoire holds some 150,000 clones, 89% seen once, with around 1.5% in the top ten. Sequencing used peripheral blood. This sequence joins TRBV7-9 and TRBJ2-5; D gene uncertain. The TCR sequence derives from a human donor in a cohort sampled during active COVID-19. This CDR3 is CASSLAVRETQYF. CDR3 nucleotides: TGTGCCAGCAGCTTAGCAGTCAGGGAGACCCAGTACTTC. Together with reference TRBV7-9 and TRBJ2-5, the CDR3 gives the full variable domain: DTGVSQNPRHKITKRGQNVTFRCDPISEHNRLYWYRQTLGQGPEFLTYFQNEAQLEKSRLLSDRFSAERPKGSFSTLEIQRTEQGDSAMYLCASSLAVRETQYFGPGTRLLVL.